This T cell receptor beta chain derives from a study of tumor-infiltrating lymphocytes in primary liver carcinoma. Study context: Sample counts of productive TCRbeta reads spanned roughly 3.5 to 8 million; these counts were similar across tissue types.

From approximately 500 ng total RNA, TCR beta cDNA was generated with a primer in the constant region. Construction of TCR beta libraries relied on three successive nested multiplex PCR rounds employing slightly modified ARM-PCR. Amplification in the first two PCR rounds was performed using TRBV1-TRBV30 forward primers and a C-beta reverse primer for 9 to 11 cycles each. MiXCR, applied by TCRdb to the multiplex PCR reads, yields one record per CDR3 protein. Among under 200,000 distinct CDR3 sequences listed, 85% were seen once. Germline CDR1 reads SGHVS; CDR2 reads FQNEAQ. This CDR3 has 16 amino acids. A word on this clonotype: The germline gene is not matched at one end of the junction; a read error may be the cause.

Unsorted bulk tissue of roughly 18-32 mg yielded co-extracted RNA and DNA. Source material: tumor tissue from primary liver carcinoma. The chain links TRBV7-8 to TRBJ2-3, with 10 bases that match TRBD2. The clonotype was recovered from a man between 40 and 49 years old with primary liver carcinoma and hepatitis B virus infection. CDR3 sequence: CASIYGLADDTDTQYF. In DNA, the CDR3 is TGTGCTAGCATCTACGGACTAGCGGACGACACAGATACGCAGTATTTT.